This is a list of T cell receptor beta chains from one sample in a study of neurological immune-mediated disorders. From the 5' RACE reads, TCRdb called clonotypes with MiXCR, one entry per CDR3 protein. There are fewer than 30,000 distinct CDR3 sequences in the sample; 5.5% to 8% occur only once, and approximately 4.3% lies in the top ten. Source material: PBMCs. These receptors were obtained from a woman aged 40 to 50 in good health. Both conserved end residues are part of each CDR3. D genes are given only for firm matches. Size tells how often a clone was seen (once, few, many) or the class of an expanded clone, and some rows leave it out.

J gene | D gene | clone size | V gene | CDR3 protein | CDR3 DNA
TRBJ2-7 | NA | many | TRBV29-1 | CSVGDFDLGEQYF | TGCAGCGTTGGGGACTTCGACCTCGGCGAGCAGTACTTC
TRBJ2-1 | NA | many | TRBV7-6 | CASSSQDYNEQFF | TGTGCCAGCAGCTCACAGGACTACAATGAGCAGTTCTTC
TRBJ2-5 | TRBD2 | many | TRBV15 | CATSRDVGEGLYF | TGTGCCACCAGCAGAGATGTAGGGGAGGGCCTGTACTTC
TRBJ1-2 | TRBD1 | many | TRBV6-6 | CASSSLDRGDDYGYTF | TGTGCCAGCAGTTCCCTGGACAGGGGGGATGACTATGGCTACACCTTC
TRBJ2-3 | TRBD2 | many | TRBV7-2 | CASSARLAGGTDTQYF | TGTGCCAGCAGCGCCCGACTAGCGGGAGGCACAGATACGCAGTATTTT
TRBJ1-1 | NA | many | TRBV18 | CASSPEGSSEAFF | TGTGCCAGCTCACCGGAGGGTTCTTCTGAAGCTTTCTTT
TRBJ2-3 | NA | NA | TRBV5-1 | CASSLAQSTDTQYF | TGCGCCAGCAGCTTGGCCCAGAGCACAGATACGCAGTATTTT
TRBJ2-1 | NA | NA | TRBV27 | CASSLSGGGDYRGDNEQFF | TGTGCCAGCAGTTTATCGGGAGGGGGCGACTACCGAGGAGACAATGAGCAGTTCTTC
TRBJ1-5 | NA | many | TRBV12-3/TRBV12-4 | CASSFGNNQPQHF | TGTGCCAGCAGTTTCGGCAACAATCAGCCCCAGCATTTT
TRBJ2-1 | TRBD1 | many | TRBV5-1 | CASSLVGTGSYNEQFF | TGCGCCAGCAGCTTGGTTGGGACAGGTTCTTACAATGAGCAGTTCTTC
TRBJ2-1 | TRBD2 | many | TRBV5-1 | CASSFELAGGYNEQFF | TGCGCCAGCAGCTTCGAATTAGCGGGAGGCTACAATGAGCAGTTCTTC
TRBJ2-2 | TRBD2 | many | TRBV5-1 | CASSLAWLTSGIAGELFF | TGCGCCAGCAGCTTGGCCTGGTTAACTAGCGGGATTGCCGGGGAGCTGTTTTTT
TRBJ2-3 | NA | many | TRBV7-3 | CASSSQGKSADTQYF | TGTGCCAGCAGCTCACAGGGAAAGTCCGCAGATACGCAGTATTTT